The 30 T cell receptor beta chains in this list originate from one sample, sequenced in a study of blood T cells in healthy people across ages. For the second PCR, which ran for roughly 6 to 12 cycles, a sample-barcoded 5' primer and a J-beta primer mix were used. TCRdb independently ran MiXCR on the 5' RACE reads; one entry per CDR3 protein. There are about 1 million distinct CDR3 sequences in the sample; 35% to 50% occur only once, and under 20% lies in the top ten. Material for sequencing was blood. All receptors come from a woman aged 60 to 75 in good health.

This clonotype was seen more than once but under ten times. The CDR3 region is CASSLSVRGIFYEQYF. Written as DNA, the CDR3 is TGTGCCAGCAGTTTATCGGTCAGGGGGATTTTTTACGAGCAGTACTTC. The chain links TRBV27 to TRBJ2-7; 7 nucleotides line up with TRBD1. Trimming removed 0 bases from V and 4 bases from J; junction bases left unmatched: 9. Germline-derived CDR1 and CDR2 are MNHEY and SMNVEV (reference sequence). The CDR3 totals 16 residues.

This clonotype has just a few counts. This chain connects TRBV7-3 to TRBJ2-6, with D maybe TRBD1 (5 bases). CDR1 SGHTA and CDR2 FQGTGA come from the germline V gene. CDR3 size: 15 residues. V was trimmed by 0 bases and J by 4 bases, leaving 7 bases between them. CDR3 region: CASSLTGVGANVLTF. The DNA for the CDR3 is TGTGCCAGCAGCTTAACAGGGGTAGGGGCCAACGTCCTGACTTTC.

A few counts support this clonotype. This chain connects TRBV11-1 to TRBJ2-7; TRBD1 might be the D (6 bases). The CDR3 contains 16 residues. The germline CDR1 and CDR2 sequences are SGHAT and FQDESV (reference sequence). V was clipped by 5 bases and J by 5 bases, with 22 bases between them. The CDR3 loop is CASSPDGWGQFNEQYF. The CDR3 coding sequence is TGTGCCAGCAGCCCCGACGGCTGGGGGCAGTTTAACGAGCAGTACTTC.

The J gene is TRBJ2-1, the V gene TRBV6-5; TRBD2 aligns across 8 bases. V shed 0 bases, J shed 3 bases, and the junction held 1 base outside the gene matches. Germline V gene data show CDR1 as MNHEY and CDR2 as SVGAGI. The CDR3 has 15 amino acids. DNA for the CDR3: TGTGCCAGCAGTTACTCCGGGGGGGACTACAATGAGCAGTTCTTC. It specifies CASSYSGGDYNEQFF.

This clonotype was observed a handful of times. The chain links TRBV7-9 to TRBJ1-4, with a tentative D call TRBD1 (5 bases). Germline CDR1 SEHNR, CDR2 FQNEAQ (reference sequence). V lost 2 bases, J lost 0 bases, and 16 bases lay in between. This CDR3 is 18 amino acids long. DNA of the CDR3: TGTGCCAGCAGCTTAATCCGGCAGGGCCTTTCAACTAATGAAAAACTGTTTTTT. It translates to CASSLIRQGLSTNEKLFF.

This chain connects TRBV20-1 to TRBJ2-3; 9 bases map to TRBD2. V shed 5 bases and J 4 bases; nucleotides not matched to a gene: 10. The CDR3 has 15 amino acids. Germline V gene lookup returns CDR1 DFQATT and CDR2 SNEGSKA (reference sequence). This CDR3 is CSASSSGASADTQYF. CDR3 nucleotides: TGCAGTGCTTCCTCTAGCGGGGCTAGCGCAGATACGCAGTATTTT.

To note about this clonotype: The junction does not match germline at one end; this may be a read error. The rearrangement links TRBV4-1 to TRBJ1-2, with D hard to call. In germline, CDR1 is MGHRA, CDR2 YSYEKL. The CDR3 loop spans 14 amino acids. The CDR3 DNA sequence: TGCGCCAGCAACCAAGTAGTAACTAACTATGGCTACACCTTC. Translating gives CASNQVVTNYGYTF.

This chain connects TRBV4-1 to TRBJ2-4; D remains unclear. V dropped 2 bases and J dropped 9 bases, with 11 bases sitting between them. CDR1 is MGHRA, CDR2 YSYEKL, per germline. This CDR3 region has 13 residues. The CDR3 spells CASSQIQMSIQYF. The CDR3 nucleotides read TGCGCCAGCAGCCAAATCCAGATGTCCATTCAGTACTTC.

This rearrangement joins TRBV4-2 to TRBJ2-2; tentatively, D is TRBD2 (6 bases). The CDR3 sequence is 18 residues long. Trimming took 1 base from V and 5 from J, leaving 20 bases between them. Germline-derived CDR1 and CDR2 are LGHNA and YNFKEQ. The CDR3 coding sequence is TGTGCCAGCAGCCAAGCCACCCTTGGGGGGAGTGGGACCGGGGAGCTGTTTTTT. It encodes CASSQATLGGSGTGELFF.

CDR3 DNA: TGTGCCAGCGGCGTGGTATCTGGGGCCAACGTCCTGACTTTC. Protein: CASGVVSGANVLTF. This chain connects TRBV28 to TRBJ2-6; D ambiguous. Germline V CDR1 and CDR2: MDHEN, SYDVKM. V was trimmed by 8 bases and J by 1 base, leaving 9 bases between them. This CDR3 contains 14 residues.

This clonotype was detected only a few times. J is TRBJ2-5 and V is TRBV18, with 7 nucleotides matching TRBD1. Germline CDR1 KGHSH, CDR2 LQKENI. This CDR3 contains 16 residues. With 1 base clipped from V and 1 base from J, the junction kept 6 bases outside the gene matches. The CDR3 protein is CASSPRDRVVQETQYF. Written as DNA, the CDR3 is TGTGCCAGCTCACCACGGGACAGAGTAGTCCAAGAGACCCAGTACTTC. Full variable domain (rest looked up from reference TRBV18 and TRBJ2-5): NAGVMQNPRHLVRRRGQEARLRCSPMKGHSHVYWYRQLPEEGLKFMVYLQKENIIDESGMPKERFSAEFPKEGPSILRIQQVVRGDSAAYFCASSPRDRVVQETQYFGPGTRLLVL.

The chain is built from TRBV30 and TRBJ2-5; D might be TRBD1 or TRBD2, each matching 5 bases. The V end was cut by 0 bases, the J end by 10 bases, with 15 bases between. In germline, CDR1 is GTSNPN, CDR2 SVGIG (reference sequence). There are 13 residues in the CDR3. CDR3 coding DNA: TGTGCCTGGAGTGTAGGGGTAGTGGGAGACCAGTACTTC. This encodes CAWSVGVVGDQYF.

The chain uses TRBV27 and TRBJ1-5; D uncertain. The ends were cut back, 5 bases at V and 2 bases at J, with 13 bases in the middle. There are 15 residues in the CDR3. In germline, CDR1 is MNHEY, CDR2 SMNVEV (reference sequence). Written as DNA, the CDR3 is TGTGCCAGCAGTCCCACCTCCCAGGGCAATCAGCCCCAGCATTTT. Protein sequence: CASSPTSQGNQPQHF.

The chain has TRBV5-6 and TRBJ2-5; a possible D gene is TRBD1 (5 bases). The assigned J gene may be wrong: the sequence end matches TRBJ2-7 better. Germline CDR1 is SGHDT and CDR2 is YYEEEE. CDR3 length: 14 residues. CDR3 residues: CASTDSSSTYEQYF. The CDR3 DNA follows: TGTGCCAGCACCGACAGCTCCTCTACCTACGAGCAGTACTTC.

CDR3 nucleotide sequence: TGTGCCAGCAGCTCTAGACCGGGACTAGCGGGAGGAGCCAAAAACATTCAGTACTTC. Translated: CASSSRPGLAGGAKNIQYF. The chain combines TRBV7-9 with TRBJ2-4, with 15 nucleotides matching TRBD2. Germline-derived CDR1 and CDR2 are SEHNR and FQNEAQ (reference sequence). V lost 4 bases to trimming and J lost 0 bases; unmatched junction nucleotides: 7. The CDR3 spans 19 residues.

The V and J genes are TRBV29-1 and TRBJ2-5, with D tentatively TRBD1 or TRBD2 (5 bases each). CDR1 and CDR2 (germline): SQVTM, ANQGSEA. The CDR3 has 13 amino acids. V lost 8 bases and J lost 1, with 14 bases in between. The CDR3 reads CSFLWGSQETQYF. In nucleotides, the CDR3 is TGCAGCTTCCTATGGGGGAGCCAAGAGACCCAGTACTTC.

This chain uses TRBV29-1 with TRBJ2-5; 11 bases align to TRBD2. Germline V CDR1 and CDR2: SQVTM, ANQGSEA. J lost 0 bases, V lost 5 bases, and 5 bases had no gene match. The CDR3 consists of 15 residues. The CDR3 is CSVLTSGSYQETQYF. Here the CDR3 DNA reads TGCAGCGTTCTAACTAGCGGGAGTTACCAAGAGACCCAGTACTTC.

This sequence joins TRBV20-1 and TRBJ1-6, with unresolved D. This CDR3 is 15 amino acids long. Germline CDR1 DFQATT, CDR2 SNEGSKA (reference sequence). V gave up 5 bases and J gave up 4 bases, with 15 bases separating them. CDR3 residues: CSAGNRRTYNSPLHF. In nucleotides, the CDR3 is TGCAGTGCTGGGAACCGACGAACTTATAATTCACCCCTCCACTTT.

This clonotype was recorded a few times. V is TRBV20-1 and J is TRBJ2-5; 12 bases match TRBD2. Unmatched junction bases numbered 10, after V lost 0 bases and J lost 5 bases. In germline, CDR1 is DFQATT, CDR2 SNEGSKA (reference sequence). The CDR3 is made up of 17 amino acids. The CDR3 DNA reads TGCAGTGCTAGAGATCCTAGCGGGAGGGCCGACTGGGAGACCCAGTACTTC. Protein: CSARDPSGRADWETQYF.

The chain has TRBV9 and TRBJ2-3; D may be TRBD2 (6 bases). The CDR3 has 15 amino acids. The germline V and J ends were trimmed by 6 bases and 3 bases, with 17 bases remaining between them. The V gene's germline CDR1 is SGDLS and CDR2 YYNGEE. The CDR3 sequence is CASTYGRDSTDTQYF. DNA of the CDR3: TGTGCCAGCACTTACGGACGGGACTCAACAGATACGCAGTATTTT.

This chain joins TRBV10-3 and TRBJ2-5; a weak D match, TRBD1 (5 bases). Germline assignment: CDR1 ENHRY and CDR2 SYGVKD. V lost 0 bases, J lost 1 base, and 9 bases lay in between. The CDR3 extends over 15 amino acids. CDR3 region: CAISESAGPQETQYF. Here the CDR3 DNA reads TGTGCCATCAGTGAGTCCGCAGGGCCCCAAGAGACCCAGTACTTC.

This clonotype was seen a few times. This chain joins TRBV10-1 and TRBJ2-3; the D gene is possibly TRBD2 (6 bases). Germline V gene lookup returns CDR1 WNHNN and CDR2 SYGVQD (reference sequence). The CDR3 length is 11 residues. Written as DNA, the CDR3 is TGCGCGGGAGGTGGGGAAGATACGCAGTATTTT. Translating gives CAGGGEDTQYF.

This clonotype was counted between two and nine times. The genes are TRBV7-9 and TRBJ2-1; 9 nucleotides line up with TRBD1. Germline-derived CDR1 and CDR2 are SEHNR and FQNEAQ (reference sequence). The CDR3 spans 16 residues. The junction had 13 bases not matched to a gene; V was cut back by 3 bases and J by 10 bases. Written as DNA, the CDR3 is TGTGCCAGCAGCTTGCTCGGACAGGGGAGGTTACGCGAGCAGTTCTTC. It is translated as CASSLLGQGRLREQFF.

CDR3 sequence (DNA): TGTGCCAGCGGCTACGGACTAGCTGGGGAGCAGTACTTC. Translation: CASGYGLAGEQYF. The V call is TRBV7-9, the J call TRBJ2-7; 8 bases are a match to TRBD2. V was clipped by 8 bases and J by 7 bases; unmatched bases: 10. The CDR3 consists of 13 residues. Germline CDR1 reads SEHNR; CDR2 reads FQNEAQ (reference sequence).

This chain links TRBV3-1 with TRBJ1-2; a weak D match, TRBD1 (5 bases). Trimming removed 4 bases at V and 1 base at J, with 22 bases between. Germline V lookup: CDR1 LGHDT, CDR2 YNNKEL (reference sequence). This CDR3 is built from 18 residues. DNA for the CDR3: TGTGCCAGCAGCCGAACCCGGTTGGGGCGAGGGTTTAACTATGGCTACACCTTC. Residues: CASSRTRLGRGFNYGYTF.

As to this clonotype: The junction departs from the called germline gene at one end, perhaps through a read error. The chain employs TRBV3-1 and TRBJ1-3, with D unclear. The germline gives CDR1 LGHDT, CDR2 YNNKEL (reference sequence). The CDR3 is 13 amino acids. The CDR3 DNA sequence: TGTGCCAGCAGCCAAGGGGCTGGAAACACCACATATTTT. It encodes CASSQGAGNTTYF.

The rearrangement uses TRBV30 and TRBJ2-5; weak D call: TRBD2 (6 bases). The end of the DNA is better explained by TRBJ2-7, so the J call may be wrong. This CDR3 region has 13 residues. Germline CDR1 is GTSNPN and CDR2 is SVGIG (reference sequence). CDR3 in DNA: TGTGCCTGGAGTAGAACCGGGGGATACGAGCAGTACTTC. It yields the protein CAWSRTGGYEQYF.

The V call is TRBV4-1, the J call TRBJ2-3; D possibly matches TRBD1 or TRBD2 (6 bases each). Trimming cost V 4 bases and J 4 bases, with 21 bases left between them. This CDR3 comprises 17 residues. Per the germline V gene, CDR1 is MGHRA and CDR2 is YSYEKL. The CDR3 loop reads CASSPGLYAGQADTQYF. For the CDR3, the DNA is TGCGCCAGCAGCCCCGGCCTTTACGCGGGACAAGCAGATACGCAGTATTTT.

The chain is built from TRBV7-9 and TRBJ2-7; 11 bases line up with TRBD1. V lost 1 base, J lost 2 bases, and 1 base stayed unmatched. The CDR3 contains 15 residues. The germline V gene encodes CDR1 SEHNR and CDR2 FQNEAQ (reference sequence). The CDR3 DNA is TGTGCCAGCAGCTTAGGGGACAGGGGGGCCTACGAGCAGTACTTC. The encoded protein is CASSLGDRGAYEQYF.

V and J are TRBV5-1 and TRBJ2-5; 7 bases match TRBD2. This CDR3 is 16 amino acids long. Germline assignment: CDR1 SGHRS and CDR2 YFSETQ. V lost 2 bases, J lost 5 bases, and 12 bases stayed unmatched. CDR3 DNA sequence: TGCGCCAGCAGCTTTCAGACTAGCAGTGGGACGGAGACCCAGTACTTC. Translating gives CASSFQTSSGTETQYF.